Shown below are 10 T cell receptor beta chains from a single sample sequenced in a study of graft-versus-host responses after intestinal transplantation. Generated by immunoSEQ multiplex PCR, the TCRdb table keeps only in-frame clones and is missing some. The sample includes about 130,000 clones, more than 80% of them seen just once. Their cognate antigens are unknown. The sequencing used unstimulated CD4+ T cells sorted from spleen or lymph node cells, collected before intestinal transplant. The receptors shown here come from a human donor who received an intestinal transplant.

The chain uses TRBV21-1 and TRBJ1-2. TRBV21-1 is termed a pseudogene. The CDR3 consists of 15 residues. CDR3 sequence: CASSLRGTTNYGYTF. The DNA of the CDR3 is TGTGCCAGCAGCCTAAGAGGTACAACTAACTATGGCTACACCTTC.

In this sample, this clone turned up once. The chain carries TRBV14 and TRBJ1-2; D unresolved. Germline V gene sequence: CDR1 SGHDN, CDR2 FVKESK. V lost 3 bases to trimming and J lost 2 bases, with 7 bases between them. CDR3 length equals 13 residues. The CDR3 nucleotides are TGTGCCAGCAGCCAGCACATAAACTATGGCTACACCTTC. Protein sequence: CASSQHINYGYTF.

This chain links TRBV18 with TRBJ2-5; D gene unclear. The CDR3 is 14 amino acids. Germline values: CDR1 KGHSH, CDR2 LQKENI. Trimming left V 3 bases short and J 5 bases short, with 13 bases between. DNA for the CDR3: TGTGCCAGCTCACCGCGGCAAAATCCTGAGACCCAGTACTTC. This gives the protein CASSPRQNPETQYF.

This sequence joins TRBV5-1 and TRBJ2-3, with 10 bases aligning to TRBD2. The CDR3 is made up of 17 amino acids. The V segment lost 3 bases and the J segment 4 bases; nucleotides outside the gene matches: 11. Germline assignment: CDR1 SGHRS and CDR2 YFSETQ. This chain's CDR3 is CASSSSGGAERSDTQYF. The CDR3 nucleotides read TGCGCCAGCAGCTCGAGCGGGGGGGCCGAGCGGTCAGATACGCAGTATTTT.

The CDR3 region is CATSIQRTANSPLHF. The CDR3 nucleotides are TGTGCCACCAGCATACAACGGACAGCCAATTCACCCCTCCACTTT. V and J are TRBV15 and TRBJ1-6; tentatively, D is TRBD1 (6 bases). V was trimmed by 4 bases and J by 7 bases, leaving 14 bases between them. This CDR3 has 15 amino acids. From germline, CDR1 is LNHNV and CDR2 YYDKDF (reference sequence).

The rearrangement links TRBV5-4 to TRBJ1-2; 8 positions match TRBD1. Trimming at V came to 2 bases and at J to 4 bases, leaving 4 bases not matched to a gene. The CDR3 extends over 14 amino acids. Looked up from germline, CDR1 is SGHNT and CDR2 is YYREEE (reference sequence). For the CDR3, the DNA is TGTGCCAGCAGCTTCCAGGGGGCGGCCTATGGCTACACCTTC. Residues: CASSFQGAAYGYTF. Based on the CDR3 plus reference TRBV5-4 and TRBJ1-2, the full variable domain is ETGVTQSPTHLIKTRGQQVTLRCSSQSGHNTVSWYQQALGQGPQFIFQYYREEENGRGNFPPRFSGLQFPNYSSELNVNALELDDSALYLCASSFQGAAYGYTFGSGTRLTVV.

The chain joins TRBV7-9 to TRBJ2-1; 9 bases are shared with TRBD2. Germline CDR1 and CDR2: SEHNR and FQNEAQ (reference sequence). The CDR3 extends over 15 amino acids. The trim removed 0 bases at V and 12 bases at J, leaving 9 bases unmatched. The CDR3 DNA reads TGTGCCAGCAGCTTAGCGGGGACTAGCCGACCGGGGCAGTTCTTC. This translates into CASSLAGTSRPGQFF.

This chain links TRBV11-2 with TRBJ2-1; 9 positions match TRBD1. V gave up 5 bases and J gave up 4 bases; unmatched junction bases: 15. This CDR3 has 18 residues. CDR1 and CDR2 from the germline V gene are SGHAT and FQNNGV. CDR3: CASSPTGGWGFGYNEQFF. The DNA for the CDR3 is TGTGCCAGCAGCCCGACAGGGGGGTGGGGGTTCGGGTACAATGAGCAGTTCTTC.

J is TRBJ2-3 and V is TRBV5-1, with a weak D call TRBD2 (6 bases). CDR1 and CDR2 (germline): SGHRS, YFSETQ. V was clipped by 0 bases and J by 2 bases, with 13 bases between them. This CDR3 is built from 16 residues. CDR3 DNA: TGCGCCAGCAGCTTGGGTAATAGCGGACCCACAGATACGCAGTATTTT. Amino acids: CASSLGNSGPTDTQYF.

This chain uses TRBV12-5 with TRBJ2-2, with D unresolved. Germline CDR1 is LGHNT and CDR2 is FRNRAP. The CDR3 is made up of 13 amino acids. Trimming removed 2 bases at V and 5 bases at J, with 6 bases between. In DNA, the CDR3 is TGTGCTAGTGGTTTGCAGATTACCGGGGAGCTGTTTTTT. It translates to CASGLQITGELFF.